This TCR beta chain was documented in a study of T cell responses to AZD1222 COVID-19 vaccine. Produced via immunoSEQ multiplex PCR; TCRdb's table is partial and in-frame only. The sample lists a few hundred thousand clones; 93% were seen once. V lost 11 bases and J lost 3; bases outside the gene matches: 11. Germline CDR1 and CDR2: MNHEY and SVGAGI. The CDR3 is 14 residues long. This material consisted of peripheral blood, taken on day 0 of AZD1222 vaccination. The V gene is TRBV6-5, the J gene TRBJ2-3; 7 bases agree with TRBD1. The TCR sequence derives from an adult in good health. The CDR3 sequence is CAGQRGRGTDTQYF. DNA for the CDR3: TGTGCCGGCCAGAGGGGGCGAGGAACAGATACGCAGTATTTT.